What follows are 2 T cell receptor beta chains derived from one specimen sequenced in a study of regulatory T cells in long-lasting Graves disease. Through Arm-PCR of CDR3 regions and iRepertoire HTBI primers, TCR beta libraries were built. TCRdb passed the multiplex PCR reads through MiXCR, listing each CDR3 protein once. The profile covers 530,000 or so distinct CDR3 sequences, with roughly 14% appearing a single time and roughly 10% taken by the ten largest. Time point denoted: newly diagnosed GD, antithyroid drugs for less than 3 months. PBMCs were the source of the RNA used for TCR sequencing. This same sample was also part of a study on T cells in Graves' hyperthyroidism and ophthalmopathy.

The specimen was peripheral blood mononuclear cells (PBMCs), collected at new diagnosis, from a patient treated with antithyroid drugs. These receptors were obtained from a man under 40 with Graves disease.

The chain has TRBV29-1 and TRBJ2-7; the match to TRBD2 covers 8 bases. V dropped 6 bases and J dropped 1; count of bases not matched to a gene: 2. This CDR3 region has 12 residues. CDR1 and CDR2 from the germline V gene are SQVTM and ANQGSEA. This CDR3 is CSVQRESYEQYF. CDR3 in DNA: TGCAGCGTCCAGCGGGAGTCCTACGAGCAGTACTTC.

V gene TRBV3-1 combines with J gene TRBJ2-7, with 7 bases matching TRBD1. There are 17 residues in the CDR3. Germline lookup yields CDR1 LGHDT and CDR2 YNNKEL (reference sequence). With 4 bases clipped from V and 3 bases from J, the junction kept 15 bases outside the gene matches. The CDR3 loop is CASSPGDSLLRGYEQYF. CDR3 DNA sequence: TGTGCCAGCAGCCCAGGGGACAGTCTCCTCCGTGGCTACGAGCAGTACTTC.